Following are 3 T cell receptor beta chains from one sample sequenced in a study of CD8+ T cells in alopecia areata. Extraction and reverse transcription of RNA yielded cDNA as the sequencing template. Sequenced by immunoSEQ multiplex PCR; TCRdb stores in-frame clones only, minus some. The profile covers around 200,000 clones, with approximately 62% appearing a single time and 1.5% to 2% taken by the ten largest. The sequencing used CD4+ T cells sorted from blood, collected at week 0. The receptors were sampled from a human donor with alopecia areata.

V usage is TRBV5-1 and J usage is TRBJ2-7, with D uncertain. This CDR3 is built from 12 residues. From germline, CDR1 is SGHRS and CDR2 YFSETQ. V lost 0 bases and J lost 2, with 3 bases in between. CDR3 bases: TGCGCCAGCAGCTTGGGGGCCTACGAGCAGTACTTC. Protein: CASSLGAYEQYF.

This clone was observed a handful of times. The V call is TRBV15, the J call TRBJ2-6; D remains ambiguous. The CDR3 covers 14 residues. Germline V gene lookup returns CDR1 LNHNV and CDR2 YYDKDF (reference sequence). Trimming left V 4 bases short and J 2 bases short, with 6 bases between. DNA for the CDR3: TGTGCCACCAGCAAGCAGGCTGGGGCCAACGTCCTGACTTTC. Translation: CATSKQAGANVLTF.

The chain is built from TRBV29-1 and TRBJ1-1, with D possibly TRBD1 on 5 matching bases. The V and J ends lost 5 bases and 3 bases respectively, with 10 bases between them. The CDR3 has 12 amino acids. The germline V gene encodes CDR1 SQVTM and CDR2 ANQGSEA. CDR3: CSVTREYTEAFF. The CDR3 DNA is TGCAGCGTTACCAGGGAATACACTGAAGCTTTCTTT.